These T cell receptor beta chains were read from a single sample in a study of blood T cell repertoires in COVID-19. Only in-frame clones appear in the TCRdb table, and some are missing; sequencing was by immunoSEQ multiplex PCR. The table lists 90,000 or so clones, roughly 90% of them singletons. Sequencing was done on a sample of peripheral blood. The receptors stem from a man aged 55 to 70 with acute or convalescent COVID-19. Both conserved end residues are part of each CDR3. The size entry is marked missing in some rows and otherwise reads once, few, many or a size class.

J gene: TRBJ1-5; clone size: NA; V gene: TRBV19; CDR3 protein: CATKGAGQNSNQPQHF
J gene: TRBJ1-1; clone size: NA; V gene: TRBV14; CDR3 protein: CASSQARWNTEAFF
J gene: TRBJ1-5; clone size: NA; V gene: TRBV9; CDR3 protein: CASSGSLGQPQHF
J gene: TRBJ2-7; clone size: few; V gene: TRBV5-6; CDR3 protein: CASSLAFEQYF
J gene: TRBJ2-3; clone size: NA; V gene: TRBV11-2; CDR3 protein: CASSPLRSTSGRADTQYF
J gene: TRBJ1-2; clone size: NA; V gene: TRBV3-1/TRBV3-2; CDR3 protein: CASSQGGSYGYTF
J gene: TRBJ2-1; clone size: NA; V gene: TRBV4-3; CDR3 protein: CASSPVIGGGEQFF
J gene: TRBJ2-4; clone size: once; V gene: TRBV27; CDR3 protein: CASSFMRSAKNIQYF
J gene: TRBJ2-1; clone size: once; V gene: TRBV27; CDR3 protein: CASSFSSAGEQFF
J gene: TRBJ1-1; clone size: NA; V gene: TRBV14; CDR3 protein: CASSQSLNTEAFF
J gene: TRBJ1-6; clone size: NA; V gene: TRBV19; CDR3 protein: CASSLGQGANNSPLHF